A selection of T cell receptor beta chains follows, all from one sample in a study of T cell repertoires in ileal Crohn's disease. Clones were read by immunoSEQ multiplex PCR, and TCRdb kept only the in-frame ones, dropping some. Among 15,000 to 20,000 clones listed, 80% to 90% were seen once. Sequencing was done on a sample of ileal tissue. These TCRs come from an adult with Crohn's disease. CDR3s include the opening cysteine and the closing phenylalanine or tryptophan. The D gene is left open where the match is weak.

V gene: TRBV28
J gene: TRBJ2-7
D gene: -
CDR3 protein: CASSTPGYRSSYEQYF

V gene: TRBV29-1
J gene: TRBJ1-2
D gene: -
CDR3 protein: CSVARTQNYGYTF

V gene: TRBV15
J gene: TRBJ2-3
D gene: -
CDR3 protein: CATSRSGARIEDTQYF

V gene: TRBV5-1
J gene: TRBJ2-5
D gene: -
CDR3 protein: CASSLRAGQETQYF

V gene: TRBV7-2
J gene: TRBJ2-3
D gene: TRBD2
CDR3 protein: CASIARGGTDTQYF

V gene: TRBV6-6
J gene: TRBJ1-4
D gene: -
CDR3 protein: CASSYPRQRGEKLFF

V gene: TRBV27
J gene: TRBJ2-5
D gene: TRBD2
CDR3 protein: CASSLWTSGSEEQYF

V gene: TRBV28
J gene: TRBJ1-2
D gene: TRBD1
CDR3 protein: CASSTGGVIYGYTF

V gene: TRBV6-1
J gene: TRBJ1-2
D gene: TRBD1
CDR3 protein: CASAGTANYGYTF

V gene: TRBV5-4
J gene: TRBJ2-5
D gene: -
CDR3 protein: CASSRGQSRETQYF

V gene: TRBV27
J gene: TRBJ1-1
D gene: -
CDR3 protein: CASKIQGDRDTEAFF

V gene: TRBV6-6
J gene: -
D gene: TRBD1
CDR3 protein: CASRDIEGAYEQYF

V gene: TRBV28
J gene: TRBJ1-5
D gene: TRBD1
CDR3 protein: CASSPGGKSNQPQHF

V gene: TRBV9
J gene: TRBJ2-5
D gene: -
CDR3 protein: CASSPGTQRGETQYF

V gene: TRBV5-1
J gene: TRBJ2-7
D gene: TRBD2
CDR3 protein: CASSLGLGLAGYEQYF

V gene: TRBV6-5
J gene: TRBJ2-7
D gene: -
CDR3 protein: CASKRTEITYEQYF

V gene: TRBV19
J gene: TRBJ1-1
D gene: -
CDR3 protein: CASSRQNTEAFF

V gene: TRBV27
J gene: TRBJ2-5
D gene: -
CDR3 protein: CASMQGGSYGETQYF

V gene: TRBV6-1
J gene: TRBJ2-2
D gene: TRBD1
CDR3 protein: CASSDPPTRTGPGELFF

V gene: TRBV19
J gene: TRBJ2-1
D gene: TRBD2
CDR3 protein: CASSYSGNIEGNEQFF

V gene: TRBV2
J gene: TRBJ2-7
D gene: -
CDR3 protein: CASSTPGSRGYEQYF

V gene: TRBV7-9
J gene: TRBJ2-2
D gene: TRBD1
CDR3 protein: CASSKGDRDTGELFF

V gene: TRBV15
J gene: TRBJ1-3
D gene: -
CDR3 protein: CATSRGDRASGNTIYF

V gene: TRBV28
J gene: TRBJ1-1
D gene: -
CDR3 protein: CASSSPTARDSLNTEAFF